Reported below is one TCR beta chain. This sample was taken from a study of shared T cell receptors in the human thymus. The CDR3 sequence is 17 residues long. V lost 2 bases and J 3 bases, leaving 17 bases between the germline ends. Per germline, CDR1 SGHDT and CDR2 YYEEEE. Produced via immunoSEQ multiplex PCR; TCRdb's table is partial and in-frame only. This table holds more than 550,000 clones, 80% to 90% found once. These sequences were also reported in another study, on human thymus T cells. According to that study: Apparent bias marked the V and J gene usage of thymic and blood repertoires. Among unrelated individuals, related research reported thymic repertoires that overlapped highly.

This TCR derives from a girl under two years old with a congenital heart defect. The sample taken for sequencing was thymocytes. The J gene is TRBJ1-4, the V gene TRBV5-6, with D possibly matching TRBD1 (6 bases). For the CDR3, the DNA is TGTGCCAGCAGCTTAATCCAACAGGGTACAGCTAATGAAAAACTGTTTTTT. The encoded protein is CASSLIQQGTANEKLFF. Supplemented by reference TRBV5-6 and TRBJ1-4, the full variable domain reads DAGVTQSPTHLIKTRGQQVTLRCSPKSGHDTVSWYQQALGQGPQFIFQYYEEEERQRGNFPDRFSGHQFPNYSSELNVNALLLGDSALYLCASSLIQQGTANEKLFFGSGTQLSVL.